This T cell receptor beta chain was sequenced for a study of neurological immune-mediated disorders. TCRdb passed the 5' RACE reads through MiXCR, listing each CDR3 protein once. This table holds 45,000 to 50,000 distinct CDR3 sequences, around 4.3% found once. Germline CDR1 reads MDHEN; CDR2 reads SYDVKM. The CDR3 consists of 13 residues. With regard to this clonotype: The antigen is undetermined. At one end the junction does not follow the germline gene, possibly because of a read error.

Study findings and constraints: Among 34 multiple sclerosis patients, 18 had repertoires that phylogenetic grouping placed in one related-CDR3 cluster, a possible signature.

The rearrangement links TRBV28 to TRBJ1-6; D may be TRBD1 (5 bases). This TCR came from a woman aged 55-70 years with multiple sclerosis. The sequencing sample was made of PBMCs. The CDR3 sequence: CASSRQGSPPLNF. The CDR3 bases are TGTGCCAGCAGTCGTCAGGGTTCTCCACCCCTCAACTTT.